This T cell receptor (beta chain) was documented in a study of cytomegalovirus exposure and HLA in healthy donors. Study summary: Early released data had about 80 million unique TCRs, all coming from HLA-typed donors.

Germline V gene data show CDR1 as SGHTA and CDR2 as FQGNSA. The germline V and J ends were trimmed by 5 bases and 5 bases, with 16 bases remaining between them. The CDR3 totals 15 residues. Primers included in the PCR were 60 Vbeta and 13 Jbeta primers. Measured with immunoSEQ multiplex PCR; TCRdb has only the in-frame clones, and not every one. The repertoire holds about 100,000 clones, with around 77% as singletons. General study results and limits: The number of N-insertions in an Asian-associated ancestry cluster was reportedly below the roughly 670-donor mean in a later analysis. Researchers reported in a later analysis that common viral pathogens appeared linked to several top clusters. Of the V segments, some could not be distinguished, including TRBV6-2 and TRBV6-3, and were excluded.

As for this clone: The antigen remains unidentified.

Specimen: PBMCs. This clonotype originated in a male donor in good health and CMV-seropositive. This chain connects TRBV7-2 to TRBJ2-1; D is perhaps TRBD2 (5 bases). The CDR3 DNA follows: TGTGCCAGCAGCCGCGGGCCTGAGACCCACAATGAGCAGTTCTTC. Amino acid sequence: CASSRGPETHNEQFF.